The 9 T cell receptor beta chains reported below all come from one sample, sequenced in a study of CD8+ T cells in alopecia areata. The treatment was: oral pan-JAK inhibitor, 5-10 mg twice daily. RNA extraction was followed by reverse transcription into cDNA, which acted as the sequencing template. Sequenced by immunoSEQ multiplex PCR; TCRdb stores in-frame clones only, minus some. The sample comprises under 250,000 clones, over 60% of which are singletons, and 0.95% to 1.5% rests with the top ten. The sequencing here drew on CD4+ T cells sorted from blood, taken at approximately week 44, from a patient treated with tofacitinib. These receptors were collected from a human donor with alopecia areata.

V is TRBV27 and J is TRBJ1-5; D is undetermined. The CDR3 is 14 amino acids. CDR1 is MNHEY, CDR2 SMNVEV, per germline (reference sequence). The V end lost 5 bases, the J end lost 5 bases, and 13 bases lay between the germline ends. The CDR3 DNA sequence: TGTGCCAGCAGTCCCCGACGGGTTGATCAGCCCCAGCATTTT. Protein product: CASSPRRVDQPQHF.

J is TRBJ2-3 and V is TRBV9; 7 bases line up with TRBD1. This CDR3 is 15 amino acids long. Germline lookup yields CDR1 SGDLS and CDR2 YYNGEE. V trimming: 4 bases; J trimming: 2 bases; junction bases outside the gene matches: 7. CDR3 amino acids: CASSPAGGITDTQYF. CDR3 in DNA: TGTGCCAGCAGCCCTGCAGGGGGAATCACAGATACGCAGTATTTT. The full variable domain, completed using reference TRBV9 and TRBJ2-3, is DSGVTQTPKHLITATGQRVTLRCSPRSGDLSVYWYQQSLDQGLQFLIQYYNGEERAKGNILERFSAQQFPDLHSELNLSSLELGDSALYFCASSPAGGITDTQYFGPGTRLTVL.

This chain connects TRBV29-1 to TRBJ2-3; D is unclear. CDR1 is SQVTM, CDR2 ANQGSEA, per germline. Deletions cut 4 bases from V and 4 bases from J, with 12 bases between. The CDR3 sequence is 13 residues long. CDR3 protein: CSVVGVGPDTQYF. The DNA for the CDR3 is TGCAGCGTTGTTGGTGTAGGTCCAGATACGCAGTATTTT.

There are a few counts of this clone. The V gene is TRBV30, the J gene TRBJ1-1; TRBD1 might be the D (6 bases). The CDR3 is 14 amino acids. Germline V gene data show CDR1 as GTSNPN and CDR2 as SVGIG (reference sequence). The V gene lost 3 bases and the J gene lost 11 bases, with 22 bases spanning the gap. The CDR3, as DNA: TGTGCCTGGAGCCAAGCAGCGGGCACAGGGAGGGCTTTCTTT. Amino acid sequence: CAWSQAAGTGRAFF.

The table lists this clone with a count of one. This sequence joins TRBV25-1 and TRBJ1-5; D is unresolved. This CDR3 is built from 12 residues. V was trimmed by 7 bases and J by 4 bases, leaving 8 bases between them. Germline values: CDR1 MGHDK, CDR2 SYGVNS. In DNA form, the CDR3 reads TGTGCCAGCAATCGGGGAAATCAGCCCCAGCATTTT. It encodes CASNRGNQPQHF.

This clone was observed a few times. This same CDR3 is encoded by further DNA sequences in the sample. This sequence joins TRBV7-2 and TRBJ2-7, with no clear D. The V end lost 8 bases, the J end lost 1 base, and 12 bases lay between the germline ends. This CDR3 has 13 residues. Germline lookup yields CDR1 SGHTA and CDR2 FQGNSA. The CDR3 reads CASSAGRSYEQYF. The CDR3 bases are TGTGCCAGCTCCGCCGGCAGATCCTACGAGCAGTACTTC.

In this sample, this clone turned up a few times. The rearrangement links TRBV18 to TRBJ1-4, with 10 nucleotides matching TRBD1. V gave up 6 bases and J gave up 3 bases; unmatched junction bases: 4. Germline V gene sequence: CDR1 KGHSH, CDR2 LQKENI. The CDR3 is 15 residues long. CDR3 residues: CASSPGQGANEKLFF. Written as DNA, the CDR3 is TGTGCCAGCTCGCCAGGACAGGGGGCTAATGAAAAACTGTTTTTT.

The chain uses TRBV30 and TRBJ1-5, with 7 bases lining up with TRBD1. With V trimmed by 5 bases and J by 3 bases, 1 base remained unmatched. Germline V gene sequence: CDR1 GTSNPN, CDR2 SVGIG (reference sequence). The CDR3 runs to 12 residues. This chain's CDR3 is CAWGQVNQPQHF. CDR3 bases: TGTGCCTGGGGACAGGTCAATCAGCCCCAGCATTTT.

This clone was detected once. The chain employs TRBV7-2 and TRBJ2-7; 9 positions match TRBD1. The CDR3 length is 16 residues. Losses at the gene ends were 5 bases for V and 0 bases for J; bases not matched to a gene: 8. Germline assignment: CDR1 SGHTA and CDR2 FQGNSA. The CDR3 region has the DNA TGTGCCAGCAGCGTTACCGGGACAGGGAGCTCCTACGAGCAGTACTTC. Translating it yields CASSVTGTGSSYEQYF.